This T cell receptor (beta chain) was captured in a study of regulatory T cells in long-lasting Graves disease. Across the whole study: The study counted Graves' disease as persistent given over 5 years of antithyroid drugs and positive TSH receptor antibodies.

This clonotype has ten or more counts. Time point indicated: persistent/refractory GD, antithyroid drugs over 5 years with positive TRAb. From RNA extracted from PBMCs, the TCR library was made. Through Arm-PCR of CDR3 regions and iRepertoire HTBI primers, TCR beta libraries were built. TCRdb fed the multiplex PCR reads into MiXCR, producing one record per CDR3 protein. In the table there are about 470,000 distinct CDR3 sequences, under 25% of which are singletons. The source of this sequence is a female donor with Graves disease. Sequencing was performed on peripheral blood mononuclear cells (PBMCs), taken when the disease was refractory, from a patient treated with antithyroid drugs.

The CDR3 sequence is CASSLLGSEAFF. The DNA for the CDR3 is TGTGCCAGCAGCTTATTAGGCAGTGAAGCTTTCTTT. V gene TRBV7-8 combines with J gene TRBJ1-1; D call uncertain. The germline V gene encodes CDR1 SGHVS and CDR2 FQNEAQ. The CDR3 runs to 12 residues. Trimming removed 2 bases at V and 7 bases at J, with 8 bases between.